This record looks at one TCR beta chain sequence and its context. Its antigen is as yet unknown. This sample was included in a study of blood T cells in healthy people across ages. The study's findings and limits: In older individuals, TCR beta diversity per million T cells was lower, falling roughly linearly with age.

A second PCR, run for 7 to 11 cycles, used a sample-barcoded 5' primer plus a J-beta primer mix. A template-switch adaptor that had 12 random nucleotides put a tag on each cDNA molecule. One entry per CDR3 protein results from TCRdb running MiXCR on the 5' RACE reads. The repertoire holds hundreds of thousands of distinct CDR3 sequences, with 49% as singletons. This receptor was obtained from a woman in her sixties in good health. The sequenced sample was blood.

The CDR3 region is CASSQGVTQYF. The CDR3 nucleotides are TGTGCCAGCAGCCAGGGGGTAACCCAGTACTTC. The genes are TRBV14 and TRBJ2-5; the D gene could be TRBD1 or TRBD2 (5 bases each). Trimming cost V 3 bases and J 8 bases, with 7 bases left between them. The CDR3 is 11 residues long. Germline CDR1 is SGHDN and CDR2 is FVKESK.